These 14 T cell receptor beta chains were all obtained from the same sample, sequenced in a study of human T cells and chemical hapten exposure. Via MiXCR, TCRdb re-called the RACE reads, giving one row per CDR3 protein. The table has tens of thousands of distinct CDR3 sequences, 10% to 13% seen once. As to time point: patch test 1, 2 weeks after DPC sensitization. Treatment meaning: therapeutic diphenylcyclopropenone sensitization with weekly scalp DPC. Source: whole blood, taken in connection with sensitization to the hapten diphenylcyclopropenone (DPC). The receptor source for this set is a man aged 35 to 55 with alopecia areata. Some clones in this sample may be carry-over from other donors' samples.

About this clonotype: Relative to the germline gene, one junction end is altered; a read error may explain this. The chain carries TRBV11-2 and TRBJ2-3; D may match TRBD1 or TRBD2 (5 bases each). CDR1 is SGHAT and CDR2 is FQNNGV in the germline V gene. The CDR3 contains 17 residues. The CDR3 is CASSFGRGRVSTDTQYF. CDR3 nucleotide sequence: TGTGCCAGCAGCTTTGGACGGGGCAGGGTCTCAACAGATACACAGTATTTT.

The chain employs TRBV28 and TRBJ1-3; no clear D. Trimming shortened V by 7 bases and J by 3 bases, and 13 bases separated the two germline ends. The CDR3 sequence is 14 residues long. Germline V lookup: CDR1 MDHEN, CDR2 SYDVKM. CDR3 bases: TGTGCCAGCACAAGGGAATGGGGTGGAAACACCATATATTTT. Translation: CASTREWGGNTIYF.

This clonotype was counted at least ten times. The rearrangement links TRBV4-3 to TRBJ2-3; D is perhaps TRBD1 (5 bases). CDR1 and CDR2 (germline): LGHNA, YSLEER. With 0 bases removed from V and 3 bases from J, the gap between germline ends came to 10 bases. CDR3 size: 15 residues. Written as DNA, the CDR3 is TGCGCCAGCAGCCAAGAAGGGGCGAGGACAGATACGCAGTATTTT. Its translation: CASSQEGARTDTQYF.

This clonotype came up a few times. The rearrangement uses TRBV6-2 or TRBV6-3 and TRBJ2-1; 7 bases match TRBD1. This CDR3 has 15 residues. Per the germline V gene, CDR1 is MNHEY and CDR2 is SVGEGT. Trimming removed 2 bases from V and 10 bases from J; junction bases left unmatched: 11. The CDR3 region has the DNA TGTGCCAGCAGTTACCTGACAGGGAGAGAAGGAGAGCAGTTCTTC. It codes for CASSYLTGREGEQFF.

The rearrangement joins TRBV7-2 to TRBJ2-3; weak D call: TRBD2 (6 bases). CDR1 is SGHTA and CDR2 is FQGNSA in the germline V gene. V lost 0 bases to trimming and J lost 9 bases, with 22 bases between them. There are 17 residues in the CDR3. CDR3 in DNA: TGTGCCAGCAGCTTAGCGGTAGTGGACTACGTTCGCCGCACGCAGTATTTT. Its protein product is CASSLAVVDYVRRTQYF.

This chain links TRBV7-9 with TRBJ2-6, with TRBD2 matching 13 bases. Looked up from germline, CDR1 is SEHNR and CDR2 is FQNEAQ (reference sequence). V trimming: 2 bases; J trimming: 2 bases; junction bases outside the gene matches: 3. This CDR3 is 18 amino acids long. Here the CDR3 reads CASSLRLAGGPGANVLTF. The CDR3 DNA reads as TGTGCCAGCAGCTTAAGACTAGCGGGAGGCCCTGGGGCCAACGTCCTGACTTTC.

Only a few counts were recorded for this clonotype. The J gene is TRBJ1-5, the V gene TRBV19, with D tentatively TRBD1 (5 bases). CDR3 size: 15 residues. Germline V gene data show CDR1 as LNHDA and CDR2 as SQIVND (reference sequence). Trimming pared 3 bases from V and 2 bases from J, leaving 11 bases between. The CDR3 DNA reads TGTGCCAGTAGTATCTTGGGGGGAGGCAATCAGCCCCAGCATTTT. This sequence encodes CASSILGGGNQPQHF.

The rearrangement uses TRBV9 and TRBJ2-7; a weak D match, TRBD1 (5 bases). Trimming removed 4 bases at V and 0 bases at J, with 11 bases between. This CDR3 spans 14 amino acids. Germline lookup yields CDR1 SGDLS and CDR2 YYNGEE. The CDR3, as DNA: TGTGCCAGCAGCAATACCGACAGCTCCTACGAGCAGTACTTC. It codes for CASSNTDSSYEQYF.

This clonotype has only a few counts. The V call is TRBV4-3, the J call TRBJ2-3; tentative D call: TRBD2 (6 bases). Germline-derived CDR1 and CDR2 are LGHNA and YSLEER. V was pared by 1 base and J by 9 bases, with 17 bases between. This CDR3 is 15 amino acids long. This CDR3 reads CASSQVISGTQTQYF. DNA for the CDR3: TGCGCCAGCAGCCAAGTCATTTCCGGGACTCAAACGCAGTATTTT.

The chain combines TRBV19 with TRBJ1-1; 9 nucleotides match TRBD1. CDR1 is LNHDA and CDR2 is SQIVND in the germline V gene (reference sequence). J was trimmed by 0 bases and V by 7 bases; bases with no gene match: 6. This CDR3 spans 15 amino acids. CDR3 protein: CASIRQGVLNTEAFF. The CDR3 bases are TGTGCCAGTATCCGACAGGGGGTTTTGAACACTGAAGCTTTCTTT. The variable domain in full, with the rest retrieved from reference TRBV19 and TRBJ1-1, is DGGITQSPKYLFRKEGQNVTLSCEQNLNHDAMYWYRQDPGQGLRLIYYSQIVNDFQKGDIAEGYSVSREKKESFPLTVTSAQKNPTAFYLCASIRQGVLNTEAFFGQGTRLTVV.

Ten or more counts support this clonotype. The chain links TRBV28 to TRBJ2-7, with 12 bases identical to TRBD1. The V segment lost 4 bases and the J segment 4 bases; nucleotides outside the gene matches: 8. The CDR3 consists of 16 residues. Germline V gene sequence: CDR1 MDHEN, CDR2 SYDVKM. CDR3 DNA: TGTGCCAGCAGTTCACCGGGACAGGGGGCAATGTACGAGCAGTACTTC. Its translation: CASSSPGQGAMYEQYF. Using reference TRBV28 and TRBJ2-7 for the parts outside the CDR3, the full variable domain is DVKVTQSSRYLVKRTGEKVFLECVQDMDHENMFWYRQDPGLGLRLIYFSYDVKMKEKGDIPEGYSVSREKKERFSLILESASTNQTSMYLCASSSPGQGAMYEQYFGPGTRLTVT.

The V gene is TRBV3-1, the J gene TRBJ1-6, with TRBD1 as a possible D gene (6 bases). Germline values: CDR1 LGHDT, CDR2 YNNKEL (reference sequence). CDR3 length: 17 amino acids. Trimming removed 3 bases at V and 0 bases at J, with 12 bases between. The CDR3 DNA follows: TGTGCCAGCAGCCACAGACAGGCGAGCTCCTATAATTCACCCCTCCACTTT. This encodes CASSHRQASSYNSPLHF.

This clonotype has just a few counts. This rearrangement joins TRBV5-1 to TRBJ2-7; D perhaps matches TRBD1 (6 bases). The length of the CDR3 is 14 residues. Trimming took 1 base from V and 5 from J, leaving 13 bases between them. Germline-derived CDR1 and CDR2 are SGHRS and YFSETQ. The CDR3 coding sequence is TGCGCCAGCAGCTTGCTCCCAGGGGTTAACGAGCAGTACTTC. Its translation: CASSLLPGVNEQYF.

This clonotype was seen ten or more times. The CDR3 protein is CASRPSGSPYEQYV. DNA of the CDR3: TGTGCCAGCAGACCGAGCGGATCCCCCTACGAGCAGTACGTC. The chain employs TRBV6-2 or TRBV6-3 and TRBJ2-7, with D possibly being TRBD2 (5 bases). V lost 6 bases, J lost 2 bases, and 14 bases lay in between. CDR3 length: 14 amino acids. The germline CDR1 and CDR2 sequences are MNHEY and SVGEGT.